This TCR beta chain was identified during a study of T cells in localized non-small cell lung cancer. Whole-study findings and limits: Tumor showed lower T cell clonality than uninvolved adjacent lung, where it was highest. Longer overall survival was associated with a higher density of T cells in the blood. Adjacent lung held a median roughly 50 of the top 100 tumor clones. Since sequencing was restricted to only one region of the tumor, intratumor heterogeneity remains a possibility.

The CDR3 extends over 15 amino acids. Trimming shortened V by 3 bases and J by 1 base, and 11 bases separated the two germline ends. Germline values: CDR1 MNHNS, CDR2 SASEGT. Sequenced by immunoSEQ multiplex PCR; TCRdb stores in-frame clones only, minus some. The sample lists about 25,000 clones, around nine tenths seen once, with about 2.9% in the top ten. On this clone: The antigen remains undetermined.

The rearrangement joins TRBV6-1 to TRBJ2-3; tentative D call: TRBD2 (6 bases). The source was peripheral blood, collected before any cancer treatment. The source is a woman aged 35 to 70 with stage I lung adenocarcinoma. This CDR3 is CASSEAGYRTDTQYF. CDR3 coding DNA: TGTGCCAGCAGTGAGGCGGGGTACCGCACAGATACGCAGTATTTT.